The rows below give T cell receptor beta chains drawn from one sample of a study of blood T cells in healthy people across ages. From the 5' RACE reads, TCRdb called clonotypes with MiXCR, one entry per CDR3 protein. The sample lists around 990,000 distinct CDR3 sequences; 30% to 40% were seen once. The sequencing input was blood. The receptors originated from a man younger than 35 in good health. Both conserved end residues are part of each CDR3. A D gene is named only where the DNA matches it firmly. For some rows the clone size is stated as once, few or many, or as a class when expanded; others skip it.

abundance	j_gene	v_gene	d_gene	len	CDR3nt	CDR3aa
.	TRBJ2-7	TRBV12-3/TRBV12-4	.	11	TGTGCCAGCCAGTTCGGGTTTGTGCAGTACTTC	CASQFGFVQYF
many	TRBJ2-3	TRBV4-3	.	17	TGCGCCAGCAGCCAAGGGCCAAGGACCTCATCCTCGGATACGCAGTATTTT	CASSQGPRTSSSDTQYF
few	TRBJ1-4	TRBV7-2	TRBD1	16	TGTGCCAGCAGCGAGACAGGGGCCGGGAGTAATGAAGAACTGTTTTTT	CASSETGAGSNEELFF
few	TRBJ1-2	TRBV25-1	.	16	TGTGCCAGCAGTGATGGAGCCACCTTTGGGGCTTATGGCTACACCTTC	CASSDGATFGAYGYTF
.	TRBJ2-1	TRBV9	.	15	TGTGCCAGCAGCCCTCGGGTCGGGGTAAGCGATGAGCAGTTCTTC	CASSPRVGVSDEQFF
few	TRBJ1-4	TRBV6-5	.	16	TGTGCCAGCAGTTACGCCTACCGCGGGTCTAATGAAAAACTGTTTTTT	CASSYAYRGSNEKLFF
few	TRBJ1-2	TRBV7-2	.	13	TGTGCCAGCAGCTCGACAGTGACCTATGGCTACACCTTC	CASSSTVTYGYTF
.	TRBJ1-6	TRBV5-1	.	15	TGCGCCAGCCAAATGGGGCAGACTAAAGGTTCACCCCTCCACTTT	CASQMGQTKGSPLHF
.	TRBJ1-2	TRBV7-8	TRBD1	17	TGTGCCAGCAGCTCGATGACAGGGCCGCAACTCACGTATGGCTACACCTTC	CASSSMTGPQLTYGYTF
few	TRBJ2-3	TRBV2	TRBD2	16	TGTGCCAGCAGTACGGGACTAGCGGGGGGCATCGATACGCAGTATTTT	CASSTGLAGGIDTQYF
few	TRBJ2-7	TRBV6-2/TRBV6-3	.	13	TGTGCCAGCAGTTACTTCGAGACCGGCGAGCAGTACTTC	CASSYFETGEQYF
.	TRBJ1-3	TRBV30	TRBD1	15	TGTGCCTGGGGTGCGGACAGGGGGCACGGAAACACCATATATTTT	CAWGADRGHGNTIYF
.	TRBJ1-2	TRBV4-2	.	13	TGTGCGAGCGCTGGGACCTCCAACTATGGCTACACCTTC	CASAGTSNYGYTF
.	TRBJ1-3	TRBV12-3/TRBV12-4	.	14	TGTGCCAGCAGTTTCGGAGGCTCTGGAAACACCATATATTTT	CASSFGGSGNTIYF
.	TRBJ2-1	TRBV7-7	TRBD2	15	TGTGCTAGCAGCTTGGGACTAGTGGCGGTAAATGAGCAGTTCTTC	CASSLGLVAVNEQFF
few	TRBJ1-5	TRBV20-1	.	14	TGCAGTGCTAGTTTCAGGGTAAGCAATCAGCCCCAGCATTTT	CSASFRVSNQPQHF
many	TRBJ2-5	TRBV7-9	.	14	TGTGCCAGCAGCCGGGGGACTGATCAAGAGACCCAGTACTTC	CASSRGTDQETQYF
.	TRBJ2-1	TRBV6-2/TRBV6-3	TRBD2	13	TGTGCCAGCAGGACTAGCGGGGGGTATGAGCAGTTCTTC	CASRTSGGYEQFF
.	TRBJ1-1	TRBV2	.	13	TGTGCCAGCAGCGTGATGGGCCACACTGAAGCTTTCTTT	CASSVMGHTEAFF
.	TRBJ2-1	TRBV3-1	TRBD1	16	TGTGCCAGCAGCCAAGATGTTGACAGGGGGCCGGGTGAGCAGTTCTTC	CASSQDVDRGPGEQFF
.	TRBJ2-2	TRBV5-1	.	14	TGCGCCAGCAGCTCACAGGGCGCGACCGGGGAGCTGTTTTTT	CASSSQGATGELFF
few	TRBJ1-1	TRBV20-1	.	14	TGCAGTGCCAACCCCCTTACAGTGAACACTGAAGCTTTCTTT	CSANPLTVNTEAFF
few	TRBJ1-1	TRBV4-1	.	15	TGCGCCAGCAGCCAAGATCAGGGTTCGGGCACTGAAGCTTTCTTT	CASSQDQGSGTEAFF
many	TRBJ1-1	TRBV7-2	.	12	TGTGCCAGCAGCTTAGGTTCAGGGGAGGCTTTCTTT	CASSLGSGEAFF
.	TRBJ1-1	TRBV20-1	.	11	TGCAGTGCTCGGAGGACGTCTAGAGCTTTCTTT	CSARRTSRAFF
.	TRBJ1-1	TRBV28	TRBD1	15	TGTGCCAGCGGAAGTACAGGGGGCTCTGGGACTGAAGCTTTCTTT	CASGSTGGSGTEAFF
.	TRBJ1-2	TRBV20-1	TRBD1	13	TGCAGTGCCGTGGACAGGGAGGACTATGGCTACACCTTC	CSAVDREDYGYTF
.	TRBJ2-1	TRBV18	.	15	TGTGCCAGCTCACCACGGTCTGATTCCTACAATGAGCAGTTCTTC	CASSPRSDSYNEQFF
.	TRBJ2-7	TRBV20-1	TRBD2	13	TGCAGTGCGGGCCTAGCGGACTCCTACGAGCAGTACTTC	CSAGLADSYEQYF
few	TRBJ1-1	TRBV12-3/TRBV12-4	TRBD1	16	TGTGCCAGCAGTTTAGCCCGAAAACAGGGGGGCACTGAAGCTTTCTTT	CASSLARKQGGTEAFF
.	TRBJ2-3	TRBV7-9	.	16	TGTGCCAGCAGCTTAGGTGTTGTCAGCCTAACAGATACGCAGTATTTT	CASSLGVVSLTDTQYF
.	TRBJ2-4	TRBV7-2	.	15	TGTGCCAGCAGCTTAGTCGGCAGGGAAGAAAACATTCAGTACTTC	CASSLVGREENIQYF
few	TRBJ2-7	TRBV5-1	.	14	TGCGCCAGCACACCCTTATTTAACTCCTACGAGCAGTACTTC	CASTPLFNSYEQYF
once	TRBJ1-3	TRBV29-1	.	12	TGCAGCGTTGCAAACTCTGGAAACACCATATATTTT	CSVANSGNTIYF
.	TRBJ1-1	TRBV4-1	.	14	TGCGCCAGCAGCCAACCGGGGCCCTCAATTAAAGCTTTCTTT	CASSQPGPSIKAFF
.	TRBJ2-5	TRBV27	.	14	TGTGCCAGCAGTTTTCATGGGTTAGGCGGGACCCAGTACTTC	CASSFHGLGGTQYF
.	TRBJ2-7	TRBV6-2/TRBV6-3	TRBD1	16	TGTGCCAGCATGCCATACCGGGACAGGGAGTTATACGAGCAGTACTTC	CASMPYRDRELYEQYF
.	TRBJ2-1	TRBV12-3/TRBV12-4	.	14	TGTGCCAGCAGATCTCGGGACAACCAAGAGACCCAGTTCTTC	CASRSRDNQETQFF
.	TRBJ2-3	TRBV6-2/TRBV6-3	TRBD2	17	TGTGCCAGCAGTTACTCTCTCCAGCGGGGGGGCAAAGATACGCAGTATTTT	CASSYSLQRGGKDTQYF
.	TRBJ2-3	TRBV5-1	TRBD2	18	TGCGCCAGCAGCAGGAGGGTTCTAGGCGGGGGGACCACAGATGCGCAGTATTTT	CASSRRVLGGGTTDAQYF
.	TRBJ2-2	TRBV7-2	TRBD2	17	TGTGCCAGCAGCTTAGTCGGGGGGGGTCTGAACACCGGGGAGCTGTTTTTT	CASSLVGGGLNTGELFF
few	TRBJ2-2	TRBV7-8	.	16	TGTGCCAGCAGCTATGTTGAGCTCGCGAACACCGGGGAGCTGTTTTTT	CASSYVELANTGELFF
once	TRBJ1-1	TRBV11-2	.	13	TGTGCCAGCAGCCAACTAGAGTTTTCGGAAGCTTTCTTT	CASSQLEFSEAFF
.	TRBJ1-1	TRBV6-2/TRBV6-3	.	16	TGTGCCGGCAGACGCGGGGACGGAATCATGAACACTGAAGCTTTCTTT	CAGRRGDGIMNTEAFF
.	TRBJ1-3	TRBV5-1	.	15	TGCGCCAGCAGCTCGGACGGAAGGACTGGAAACACCATATATTTT	CASSSDGRTGNTIYF
few	TRBJ1-6	TRBV5-1	.	9	TGCGCCCTCGATTCACCCCTCCACTTT	CALDSPLHF
.	TRBJ1-4	TRBV15	.	15	TGTGCCACCAGCGGGGGGAGAGGAACTAATGAAAAACTGTTTTTT	CATSGGRGTNEKLFF